This TCR beta chain was profiled in a study of blood T cell repertoires in COVID-19. Across the study: Sites in the United States, Italy and Spain provided acute and convalescent COVID-19 samples. Sources were T cells, B-cell-depleted T cells, or PBMCs; the material itself was cDNA or gDNA.

Sequencing used immunoSEQ multiplex PCR; TCRdb keeps in-frame clones, though not all of them. The sample has more than 200,000 clones; approximately 84% are singletons. The sequenced material came from peripheral blood. The TCR comes from a woman aged 80 or over with acute or convalescent COVID-19.

The CDR3 DNA reads TGTGCCAGTAGTACGGACAGGGTGACCGGGGAGCTGTTTTTT. Translating it yields CASSTDRVTGELFF. V is TRBV19 and J is TRBJ2-2; 8 bases align to TRBD1. Per germline, CDR1 LNHDA and CDR2 SQIVND (reference sequence). The CDR3 covers 14 residues. Trimming cost V 4 bases and J 5 bases; bases outside gene matches: 3.